Listed below are T cell receptor beta chains from one sample, sequenced in a study of cytomegalovirus exposure and HLA in healthy donors. Sequenced by immunoSEQ multiplex PCR; TCRdb stores in-frame clones only, minus some. The table includes roughly 200,000 clones, around four fifths detected once. The sequencing input was PBMCs. The receptors stem from a man aged 50 to 59 in good health and CMV-seronegative. The CDR3 runs from the conserved cysteine through the conserved F or W. The D gene is left open where the match is weak. For some rows the clone size is stated as once, few or many, or as a class when expanded; others skip it.

d_call,clone_size,v_call,j_call,cdr3_nt,cdr3_aa
TRBD2,.,TRBV18,TRBJ2-5,TGTGCCAGCTCACCCATGGCGGGGGGAGAGACCCAGTACTTC,CASSPMAGGETQYF
.,few,TRBV5-6,TRBJ1-2,TGTGCCAGCAGCTTGGTCATCAACTATGGCTACACCTTC,CASSLVINYGYTF
TRBD1,few,TRBV7-2,TRBJ1-1,TGTGCCAGCAGCTTTGGACAGGGGGCGATTGAAGCTTTCTTT,CASSFGQGAIEAFF
TRBD1,.,TRBV5-5,TRBJ2-7,TGTGCCAGCAGCTTGACCGGGACAGGTTACTACGAGCAGTACTTC,CASSLTGTGYYEQYF
.,.,TRBV6-1,TRBJ1-3,TGTGCCAGCAGTGAGGACTGGTATGGAAACACCATATATTTT,CASSEDWYGNTIYF
.,.,TRBV11-2,TRBJ2-7,TGTGCCAGCAGCTCCGGGACACTAGCCTACGAGCAGTACTTC,CASSSGTLAYEQYF
TRBD1,.,TRBV28,TRBJ1-2,TGTGCCAGCATTACAGGACAGGGGGCAAAGGGCTACACCTTC,CASITGQGAKGYTF
.,.,TRBV9,TRBJ2-5,TGTGCCAGCACCCCATCCGCCTCCCCCAGCGCCCAGGGGACCCAGTACTTC,CASTPSASPSAQGTQYF
.,.,TRBV4-1,TRBJ1-2,TGCGCCAGCAGCCAAGATAATCAGGCTAACTATGGCTACACCTTC,CASSQDNQANYGYTF
TRBD2,.,TRBV7-2,TRBJ2-1,TGTGCCAGCAGCCAGCGGGGGAGCTCCTACAATGAGCAGTTCTTC,CASSQRGSSYNEQFF
TRBD1,.,TRBV5-5,TRBJ2-3,TGTGCCAGCAGCCCCGGGACAGGGTTTGATACGCAGTATTTT,CASSPGTGFDTQYF
.,.,TRBV9,TRBJ1-4,TGTGCCAGCAGCTTTCAGGGAACTAATGAAAAACTGTTTTTT,CASSFQGTNEKLFF
.,few,TRBV4-2,TRBJ1-1,TGTGCCAGCAGCCAAGTATCAGGGGCTGAAGCTTTCTTT,CASSQVSGAEAFF
TRBD1,few,TRBV5-8,TRBJ1-5,TGTGCCAGCAGCTGGTGGACAGGGACCAATCTGCCCCAGCATTTT,CASSWWTGTNLPQHF
TRBD1,.,TRBV29-1,TRBJ1-2,TGCAGCGTCGCAGGGGGCGGTGACTATGGCTACACCTTC,CSVAGGGDYGYTF
TRBD1,few,TRBV4-1,TRBJ1-2,TGCGCCAGCAGCCAAGATGGAGGACAGGGGGCTAGAGGCTACACCTTC,CASSQDGGQGARGYTF
.,.,TRBV12-5,TRBJ1-6,TGTGCTAGTGGGGGGGCCCCTAATAATTCACCCCTCCACTTT,CASGGAPNNSPLHF
.,.,TRBV7-8,TRBJ2-7,TGTGCCAGCAGCTTAGGGGCAGGCTCCTACGAGCAGTACTTC,CASSLGAGSYEQYF
.,.,TRBV4-2,TRBJ1-2,TGTGCCAGCAGCCAAGATAGGGACACCGGCTACACCTTC,CASSQDRDTGYTF
.,.,TRBV4-2,TRBJ2-7,TGTGCCAGCAGCCAAGGAAGAGACACTCTCTCCTACGAGCAGTACTTC,CASSQGRDTLSYEQYF
TRBD1,.,TRBV18,TRBJ2-5,TGTGCCAGCTCACCAAGGACAGGGGAACAAGAGACCCAGTACTTC,CASSPRTGEQETQYF
.,.,TRBV11-2,TRBJ2-5,TGTGCCAGCAGCTCGGGAGAGACCCAGTACTTC,CASSSGETQYF
.,.,TRBV15,TRBJ2-7,TGTGCCACCAGCAATAGACAGTCCTACGAGCAGTACTTC,CATSNRQSYEQYF
.,.,TRBV18,TRBJ1-1,TGTGCCAGCTCACCACAGGACGGGATGAACACTGAAGCTTTCTTT,CASSPQDGMNTEAFF
.,.,TRBV27,TRBJ2-6,TGTGCCAGCAGACGGAGCTCTGGAGCCAACGTCCTGACTTTC,CASRRSSGANVLTF
.,.,TRBV9,TRBJ2-1,TGTGCCAGCAGCGTAGCGCTAGACCCTCGGGATAAGCAGTTCTTC,CASSVALDPRDKQFF
.,.,TRBV18,TRBJ2-2,TGTGCCAGCTCACCATCGGGGACCGGGGAGCTGTTTTTT,CASSPSGTGELFF
.,.,TRBV6-1,TRBJ1-1,TGTGCCAGCAGTGAAGGACTTGGGGCTTTCTTT,CASSEGLGAFF
.,.,TRBV7-6,TRBJ1-6,TGTGCCAGCAGCTTAGCGGGGCAGCGCTCCTATAATTCACCCCTCCACTTT,CASSLAGQRSYNSPLHF
TRBD2,.,TRBV7-9,TRBJ2-3,TGTGCCAGCAGCAACTGGACTAGCGGGAGGACTAGCACAGATACGCAGTATTTT,CASSNWTSGRTSTDTQYF
.,.,TRBV7-2,TRBJ2-3,TGTGCCAGCAGCTTAGATTCAGGGACAGATACGCAGTATTTT,CASSLDSGTDTQYF
.,.,TRBV27,TRBJ1-2,TGTGCCAGCAGTCCTGGGGGACTATATGGCTACACCTTC,CASSPGGLYGYTF
TRBD1,.,TRBV6-5,TRBJ2-7,TGTGCCAGCAGAATTGGACAGGGTAACGAGCAGTACTTC,CASRIGQGNEQYF
TRBD1,.,TRBV19,TRBJ2-2,TGTGCCAGTAGATATCGGACAGGGAACACCGGGGAGCTGTTTTTT,CASRYRTGNTGELFF
.,.,TRBV7-9,TRBJ2-7,TGTGCCAGCAGCCCTAAAATAAGGACAGACTACGAGCAGTACTTC,CASSPKIRTDYEQYF
TRBD1,.,TRBV11-3,TRBJ1-1,TGTGCCAGTGGGACAGGGGGCTTGAACACTGAAGCTTTCTTT,CASGTGGLNTEAFF
.,once,TRBV29-1,TRBJ2-5,TGCAGCACTCGTGCGGAAGAGACCCAGTACTTC,CSTRAEETQYF
TRBD1,few,TRBV5-1,TRBJ2-7,TGCGCCAGCAGCCGTACAGGGGTCGAGCAGTACTTC,CASSRTGVEQYF
.,.,TRBV7-9,TRBJ2-2,TGTGGCCGAGAGGAAACCGGGGAGCTGTTTTTT,CGREETGELFF
TRBD1,.,TRBV18,TRBJ1-4,TGTGCCAGCTCACATCTACAGGGGCGTAATGAAAAACTGTTTTTT,CASSHLQGRNEKLFF
.,.,TRBV11-2,TRBJ2-1,TGTGCCAGCCGGGGCCAGGGGAACAATGAGCAGTTCTTC,CASRGQGNNEQFF
.,.,TRBV7-3,TRBJ2-1,TGTGCCAGCAGCTTATCGGTGGGGAGGAATGAGCAGTTCTTC,CASSLSVGRNEQFF
.,.,TRBV19,TRBJ2-1,TGTGCCAGTACCGATGACAGAAGCTCCTACAATGAGCAGTTCTTC,CASTDDRSSYNEQFF
TRBD1,few,TRBV6-6,TRBJ1-4,TGTGCCAGCAGTTACCAGGGACAGTTGGGGGAAAAACTGTTTTTT,CASSYQGQLGEKLFF
.,.,TRBV6-8,TRBJ2-7,TGTGCCAGCAGTAAAGAATACTACGAGCAGTACTTC,CASSKEYYEQYF
TRBD2,.,TRBV10-3,TRBJ2-1,TGTGCCATCAGTGAGGGTTCGGCTAGCGGGACTCTTGTTGGGAATGAGCAGTTCTTC,CAISEGSASGTLVGNEQFF
TRBD1,.,TRBV5-1,TRBJ2-5,TGCGCCAGCAGCTTGGGTGACAGGGGAGAGACCCAGTACTTC,CASSLGDRGETQYF
TRBD2,.,TRBV5-1,TRBJ2-2,TGCGCCAGCTTTCCGGGACCTTCGGGACTAGCGCCCACCGGGGAGCTGTTTTTT,CASFPGPSGLAPTGELFF
.,.,TRBV7-2,TRBJ1-3,TGTGCCAGCAGCTTAGGGATTAGGGGGTCCTCTGGAAACACCATATATTTT,CASSLGIRGSSGNTIYF
TRBD2,.,TRBV7-3,TRBJ2-5,TGTGCCAGCAGCTTAGCGGGGGGGCTCTCGGAGACCCAGTACTTC,CASSLAGGLSETQYF